This T cell receptor (beta chain) emerged from a study of OX40 agonist ivuxolimab in advanced cancers. The study's findings and limits: Clonal expansion among partial responders at 0.1-3.0 mg/kg ranked near the lowest.

The data were produced by immunoSEQ multiplex PCR, yet TCRdb's version contains in-frame clones alone and is incomplete. The table lists about 90,000 clones, around 88% of them singletons. This clone was seen more than once but under ten times. The antigen is not known. Germline V gene lookup returns CDR1 SGHDN and CDR2 FVKESK. Trimming removed 1 base from V and 5 bases from J, with 11 bases in between. This CDR3 spans 14 amino acids. V usage is TRBV14 and J usage is TRBJ1-2; no clear D. This specimen was CD4+ or CD8+ T cells sorted from blood, taken in a trial of the OX40 agonist ivuxolimab. The TCR was taken from an adult with an advanced solid tumor such as melanoma, head and neck, liver or kidney cancer. The CDR3 is CASSQGRSGYGYTF. Written as DNA, the CDR3 is TGTGCCAGCAGCCAAGGCAGATCGGGGTATGGCTACACCTTC.